This TCR beta chain came from a study of cytomegalovirus exposure and HLA in healthy donors. General study findings and limits: Versus the approximately 700-donor mean, an Asian-associated ancestry cluster reportedly showed fewer N-insertions in a later analysis. Per a prior analysis, the majority of TCR beta V segments were productive roughly 87% or roughly 30% of the time. In a later analysis, HLA-C alleles had the fewest associated TCRs, DRB1 alleles the most.

Concerning this clone: Its target is unknown.

The primer mix had 60 Vbeta and 13 Jbeta primers. This table comes from immunoSEQ multiplex PCR, and its TCRdb copy is limited to in-frame clones, with some not included. The sample yields about 150,000 clones, 65% to 85% seen once. The TCR comes from a woman between 35 and 50 years old in good health and CMV-seropositive. Sequencing used PBMCs.

The CDR3 loop reads CASSLIPGLGSYNEQFF. CDR3 nucleotides: TGTGCCAGCAGCTTAATCCCCGGACTTGGATCCTACAATGAGCAGTTCTTC. This rearrangement joins TRBV7-3 to TRBJ2-1; the D gene is possibly TRBD2 (5 bases). Trimming pared 1 base from V and 1 base from J, leaving 14 bases between. CDR3 length equals 17 residues. CDR1 is SGHTA, CDR2 FQGTGA, per germline.